This T cell receptor (beta chain) was profiled in a study of Ad26.COV2.S vaccination and SARS-CoV-2 variants. In germline, CDR1 is MNHEY, CDR2 SVGAGI. The CDR3 runs to 15 residues. V lost 6 bases, J lost 0 bases, and 12 bases lay in between. Data came from immunoSEQ multiplex PCR; TCRdb stores just in-frame clones and leaves some out. In the table there are roughly 350,000 clones, roughly 87% of which are singletons. The treatment here: around 19 received Ad26.COV2.S at low or high dose, single or two shots; 5 received placebo; per-sample allocation not given. Sampling was done on day 63 after the first vaccine or placebo injection.

The sequence came from a person aged 18-60 years who received the Ad26.COV2.S COVID-19 vaccine or a placebo. The sample was peripheral blood, taken in a trial of Ad26.COV2.S vaccine versus placebo. The V and J genes are TRBV6-5 and TRBJ1-3; D is possibly TRBD1 (5 bases). The CDR3 region is CASRISGSSGNTIYF. The CDR3 nucleotides are TGTGCCAGCAGAATTTCAGGGAGCTCTGGAAACACCATATATTTT.